This T cell receptor (beta chain) was recorded in a study of graft-versus-host responses after intestinal transplantation. From the graft tissue, intraepithelial and lamina propria lymphocytes were released through processing. J was trimmed by 2 bases and V by 6 bases; bases with no gene match: 15. The CDR3 consists of 17 residues. Germline lookup yields CDR1 LNHDA and CDR2 SQIVND (reference sequence). This table comes from immunoSEQ multiplex PCR, and its TCRdb copy is limited to in-frame clones, with some not included. The sample lists about 15,000 clones, 75% to 85% occurring once. The TCR originated in a human patient who received an intestinal transplant, so some T cells may come from the graft donor. Sequences were derived from ileum tissue, sampled about 100 days after intestinal transplant. The rearrangement joins TRBV19 to TRBJ1-2; 7 bases match TRBD1. The CDR3 region is CASRALRRTGANYGYTF. Written as DNA, the CDR3 is TGTGCCAGTAGAGCCTTACGACGGACAGGAGCGAACTATGGCTACACCTTC.